This TCR beta chain emerged from a study of blood T cell repertoires in COVID-19. Study-wide background: COVID-19 samples collected from the United States, Italy and Spain covered acute and convalescent phases.

Original processing notes: Estimation of nucleated cell counts was performed using reference gene primer amplification. Clones were sequenced by immunoSEQ multiplex PCR, and TCRdb holds only the in-frame ones, with some missing. V, J and clone size derive from that table, while D and trimming were established from the DNA sequence. Of 250,000 to 300,000 clones listed, over 80% are singletons. Participants were aged 18 to 89 years from 20 to 30 US areas. Participant-given clinical history determined each cohort assignment. This clonotype was obtained from a human donor in a cohort exposed to, infected with or recovered from COVID-19 (not recorded which). The donor label of this sample is uncertain. The sequencing sample was made of PBMCs or T cells enriched from blood (not recorded which).

CDR3 bases: TGTGCCAGCAGCTTTCAGCCCTACCCAACTAGTGGAGCAGATACGCAGTATTTT. Its protein is CASSFQPYPTSGADTQYF. The chain combines TRBV11-2 with TRBJ2-3; TRBD2 might be the D (5 bases). Germline V CDR1 and CDR2: SGHAT, FQNNGV. The CDR3 totals 18 residues. Trimming cost V 3 bases and J 4 bases, with 23 bases left between them.